These 19 T cell receptor beta chains originate from one sample sequenced in a study of graft-versus-host responses after intestinal transplantation. Assay: immunoSEQ multiplex PCR; the TCRdb copy retains only in-frame clones and omits some. The table includes around 120,000 clones, 85% to 95% detected once. These receptors have no known antigen. The sample consisted of unstimulated CD4+ T cells sorted from spleen or lymph node cells, taken before intestinal transplant. The receptors shown here come from a human donor who received an intestinal transplant.

The chain is built from TRBV4-1 and TRBJ2-5, with 8 nucleotides matching TRBD1. V trimming: 4 bases; J trimming: 5 bases; junction bases outside the gene matches: 12. The CDR3 sequence is 16 residues long. The V gene's germline CDR1 is MGHRA and CDR2 YSYEKL. The CDR3 nucleotides read TGCGCCAGCAGCCCGTCCGTTAACAGGGGGAAGGAGACCCAGTACTTC. Translating gives CASSPSVNRGKETQYF.

The chain recombines TRBV19 with TRBJ1-2; D unresolved. The length of the CDR3 is 13 residues. Germline-derived CDR1 and CDR2 are LNHDA and SQIVND (reference sequence). Trimming removed 8 bases at V and 3 bases at J, with 13 bases between. The CDR3 region has the DNA TGTGCCAGTGAAGGACGGACTTACTATGGCTACACCTTC. This encodes CASEGRTYYGYTF. Together with reference TRBV19 and TRBJ1-2, the CDR3 gives the full variable domain: DGGITQSPKYLFRKEGQNVTLSCEQNLNHDAMYWYRQDPGQGLRLIYYSQIVNDFQKGDIAEGYSVSREKKESFPLTVTSAQKNPTAFYLCASEGRTYYGYTFGSGTRLTVV.

The table lists this clone with a count of one. The chain is built from TRBV5-6 and TRBJ1-2; tentative D call: TRBD1 (5 bases). Trimming cost V 3 bases and J 2 bases, with 17 bases left between them. CDR1 is SGHDT, CDR2 YYEEEE, per germline. The CDR3 contains 16 residues. The CDR3 loop reads CASSWVGQGVNYGYTF. The CDR3 DNA follows: TGTGCCAGCAGCTGGGTGGGGCAGGGCGTAAACTATGGCTACACCTTC.

This sequence joins TRBV2 and TRBJ2-1; D perhaps matches TRBD2 (6 bases). V lost 10 bases and J 5 bases, leaving 15 bases between the germline ends. CDR3 length: 13 amino acids. Germline CDR1 and CDR2: SNHLY and FYNNEI. The CDR3 is CATALGGDNEQFF. The CDR3 DNA is TGTGCCACCGCTTTAGGAGGGGACAATGAGCAGTTCTTC.

The chain carries TRBV4-1 and TRBJ1-1; 10 bases align to TRBD1. V was pared by 3 bases and J by 5 bases, with 15 bases of the junction left unmatched. Germline values: CDR1 MGHRA, CDR2 YSYEKL. The CDR3 loop spans 18 amino acids. DNA for the CDR3: TGCGCCAGCAGCCACTCTATCGGAGACAGGGGGCAGAAGACTGAAGCTTTCTTT. Encoded protein: CASSHSIGDRGQKTEAFF.

This sequence joins TRBV28 and TRBJ1-5; D unclear. This CDR3 has 14 residues. V lost 7 bases, J lost 5 bases, and 15 bases lay in between. The V gene's germline CDR1 is MDHEN and CDR2 SYDVKM. CDR3 nucleotide sequence: TGTGCCAGCACCTCGGGCAGTTCTTATCAGCCCCAGCATTTT. This encodes CASTSGSSYQPQHF.

The rearrangement links TRBV28 to TRBJ1-1; D possibly corresponds to TRBD1 (6 bases). The germline V gene has CDR1 MDHEN and CDR2 SYDVKM. The V end was cut by 5 bases, the J end by 1 base, with 20 bases between. This CDR3 comprises 17 residues. In DNA, the CDR3 is TGTGCCAGCAGTACGTTCCTAACGGTAGGGGGGAACACTGAAGCTTTCTTT. Protein product: CASSTFLTVGGNTEAFF.

The chain combines TRBV28 with TRBJ2-1; TRBD2 aligns across 13 bases. Germline V gene data show CDR1 as MDHEN and CDR2 as SYDVKM. Trimming took 2 bases from V and 12 from J; bases not matched to a gene: 7. The CDR3 loop spans 15 amino acids. This CDR3 reads CASSLGTSGVRWQFF. The CDR3 DNA is TGTGCCAGCAGTTTAGGGACTAGCGGGGTGAGGTGGCAGTTCTTC.

The J gene is TRBJ1-3, the V gene TRBV10-2; possible D gene TRBD1, 6 bases. This CDR3 spans 15 amino acids. The germline V and J ends were trimmed by 6 bases and 9 bases, with 21 bases remaining between them. CDR1 is WSHSY, CDR2 SAAADI, per germline. This CDR3 reads CASRETDRRLATIYF. Written as DNA, the CDR3 is TGCGCCAGCAGAGAAACAGACAGGCGGCTTGCCACCATATATTTT.

The chain combines TRBV29-1 with TRBJ2-7; 7 nucleotides line up with TRBD2. The germline gives CDR1 SQVTM, CDR2 ANQGSEA. This CDR3 has 12 residues. Unmatched junction bases numbered 5, after V lost 5 bases and J lost 4 bases. The CDR3 spells CSVLAASYEQYF. DNA of the CDR3: TGCAGCGTTCTAGCGGCCTCGTACGAGCAGTACTTC.

The rearrangement uses TRBV12-5 and TRBJ2-2; 10 bases map to TRBD1. There are 14 residues in the CDR3. Per germline, CDR1 LGHNT and CDR2 FRNRAP. With V trimmed by 1 base and J by 7 bases, 0 bases remained unmatched. The CDR3 region has the DNA TGTGCTAGTGGTTTGGGGGACAGGGGCGGGGAGCTGTTTTTT. Translating gives CASGLGDRGGELFF.

The chain combines TRBV27 with TRBJ2-7, with TRBD2 matching 14 bases. Germline CDR1 is MNHEY and CDR2 is SMNVEV (reference sequence). V lost 6 bases and J lost 6; bases outside the gene matches: 16. The CDR3 length is 18 residues. The CDR3 coding sequence is TGTGCCAGCAGGGGACAGCTCGGGACTAGCGGGAGCGCTGGCGAGCAGTACTTC. Encoded protein: CASRGQLGTSGSAGEQYF.

The V and J genes are TRBV7-9 and TRBJ1-6, with D uncertain. Germline CDR1 SEHNR, CDR2 FQNEAQ (reference sequence). The CDR3 extends over 15 amino acids. V lost 5 bases to trimming and J lost 6 bases, with 14 bases between them. The DNA for the CDR3 is TGTGCCAGCAGCGCGTCGCGGGGTTCTAATTCACCCCTCCACTTT. Translated: CASSASRGSNSPLHF.

The chain carries TRBV5-1 and TRBJ1-5, with D tentatively TRBD1 (5 bases). V was trimmed by 0 bases and J by 3 bases, leaving 10 bases between them. The CDR3 sequence is 15 residues long. Germline lookup yields CDR1 SGHRS and CDR2 YFSETQ. Written as DNA, the CDR3 is TGCGCCAGCAGCTTGGTGGCAGGGCCCAATCAGCCCCAGCATTTT. Translating gives CASSLVAGPNQPQHF.

The chain is built from TRBV30 and TRBJ2-5; a weak D match, TRBD1 (5 bases). The V end lost 4 bases, the J end lost 7 bases, and 13 bases lay between the germline ends. Germline CDR1 is GTSNPN and CDR2 is SVGIG (reference sequence). CDR3 length: 12 amino acids. Written as DNA, the CDR3 is TGTGCCTGGACAGGCCAGGGCGGGACCCAGTACTTC. As protein: CAWTGQGGTQYF.

On this clone itself: A read error may account for a junction end that differs from germline. The chain employs TRBV20-1 and TRBJ2-7; D call uncertain. The CDR3 has 10 residues. The germline V gene has CDR1 DFQATT and CDR2 SNEGSKA (reference sequence). Written as DNA, the CDR3 is TGCAGTGCTCGGTCCTCCGAGCAGTACTTC. Residues: CSARSSEQYF.

The V call is TRBV10-3, the J call TRBJ2-1; D might be TRBD2 (7 bases). Trimming cost V 7 bases and J 6 bases, with 13 bases left between them. This CDR3 is built from 13 residues. The germline gives CDR1 ENHRY, CDR2 SYGVKD. The CDR3 reads CAINGRGLNEQFF. CDR3 DNA: TGTGCCATCAATGGGCGGGGGCTCAATGAGCAGTTCTTC.

The chain joins TRBV19 to TRBJ2-7; D unresolved. V lost 2 bases, J lost 0 bases, and 8 bases lay in between. The germline CDR1 and CDR2 sequences are LNHDA and SQIVND (reference sequence). CDR3 length equals 14 residues. The CDR3 DNA is TGTGCCAGTAGTATATTTCCGTTCTCCTACGAGCAGTACTTC. It encodes CASSIFPFSYEQYF.

Only one count was recorded for this clone. V usage is TRBV5-1 and J usage is TRBJ2-3, with D hard to call. Trimming cost V 4 bases and J 7 bases, with 10 bases left between them. CDR1 SGHRS and CDR2 YFSETQ come from the germline V gene. This CDR3 has 12 amino acids. The CDR3 bases are TGCGCCAGCAGCGCCGTAGAATATACGCAGTATTTT. As protein: CASSAVEYTQYF.